A single T cell receptor (beta chain) is shown here with its context. This clone has a single count. It lacks a known antigen. No base quality information exists; no much larger clone differs at one position. Germline trimming amounts to 0 bases on V and 6 bases on J, with 6 as the count of junction bases outside the gene matches. The germline V gene provides CDR1 SGHRS and CDR2 YFSETQ. Inclusive of the bounding cysteine and phenylalanine, the CDR3 is 15 residues long. Only CDR3 DNA remains: 45 bases, in frame from the first base. This sample stems from a study of cytomegalovirus exposure and HLA in healthy donors (dated by TCRdb to the late 2010s). For the wider study: In an earlier analysis of roughly 500 of the donors, 276 Gb of sequence data and some 120 million unique TCR beta sequences from about 179 million T cells were reported. Roughly 300 gigabases of sequencing data and approximately 84 million unique TCR sequences were included in an early release covering several hundred HLA-typed donors. The number of typed donors differed by locus: 629-630 for A, B, C, DRB1 and DQB1; approximately 520 for DQA1; fewer than 610 for DPA1; and about 450 for DPB1. To decide whether each TCR beta V gene segment behaved as functional or pseudogenic, an earlier analysis of approximately 620 of the donors relied on high-throughput TCR beta sequencing. The genetic ancestry cluster associated with self-reported Caucasian donors included around 76% of the roughly 400 genotyped donors. The later analysis used no new phenotypic data to find candidate immune exposures, relying instead on TCR beta sequences and their occurrence across donors. In a later analysis, previously published TCR beta repertoires from hundreds of donors were re-analyzed and high-resolution HLA genotyping was added so that TCR occurrence patterns could be studied. Donor age, sex, ethnicity and CMV serostatus were collected together with the repertoire data. High-throughput TCR immunosequencing, statistical association of individual TCRs with disease status, and machine learning were combined to predict cytomegalovirus infection status. All discovery cohort repertoires had been generated on a single sequencing platform. The study aimed to test whether signatures of past pathogen exposure could be identified by cataloging public T cell receptors. In addition to the first cohort of approximately 650 subjects, a separate validation cohort of 120 different subjects was used. Using immunosequencing, the study profiled T cell repertoires from fewer than 700 subjects and related those repertoires to cytomegalovirus serostatus. Several DR-DQ haplotypes were handled as single units for association and clustering because linkage in the cohort was strong. A later genetic analysis took genome-wide SNP genotypes for about 65% of the roughly 670 donors and used that subset as a discovery cohort. HLA typing covered class I and class II loci at four-digit resolution. On average, around 200,000 unique TCR beta nucleotide sequences were sequenced per donor among about 400 genotyped donors of the cohort, with 15% to 20% of those sequences being non-productive.

Beyond this particular receptor, the publication reports: In a later analysis, several top co-occurrence clusters were reported to appear linked to parvovirus B19, influenza, CMV and Epstein-Barr virus. Because HLA typing was missing for some donors at each locus, association tests included only the typed subset. The authors suggested that the approach could potentially be generalized to other disease states and immunological phenotypes. According to a later genetic analysis, donors in an Asian-associated ancestry cluster had fewer N-insertions in productive TCRs than the roughly 700-donor mean. A total of 150 or so TCR beta chains were listed by the study as associated with cytomegalovirus. A further reported finding was that TCR beta sequences accurately predicted the HLA-A and HLA-B alleles for most subjects in the first cohort. Some IMGT-functional V segments, including TRBV6-2 and TRBV6-3, could not be told apart with the 87-base-pair reads, so those segments were excluded. Strong co-occurrence of HLA alleles, especially DR and DQ, made assigning TCR associations to individual alleles difficult. Roughly uniform sequencing depth across donors was assumed in presence/absence analyses, although this assumption may not hold. A later analysis found that TCR association rates varied across HLA loci, with DRB1 alleles showing the most associated TCRs and HLA-C alleles the fewest. In a later genetic analysis, a missense DCLRE1C variant was associated with V-gene and J-gene trimming of TCR beta chains, and the association was replicated in an independent cohort. In a later analysis, most CMV-associated TCR beta chains were found to appear HLA-restricted, with HLA associations seemingly driven largely by CMV exposure. In this cohort, only TCR beta chains were sequenced, and detectable features were limited by the absence of alpha or paired-chain data. Correlated functional status among segregating V segments might be attributable to linkage disequilibrium, but an unknown experimental factor could not be ruled out. Because counts were too low, seventeen rarely observed V segments, including chromosome 9 orphons, were excluded from the earlier analysis of around 640 of the donors. A cluster of highly shared sequence variants was judged likely to represent a technical artifact of the sequencing pipeline. A few of the identified cytomegalovirus-associated TCR beta chains were confirmed in vitro to be specific for cytomegalovirus antigens. Across donors, most TCR sequences were observed very rarely, whereas some public TCRs were present in many individuals. Cytomegalovirus status was reported to be diagnosed by the classifier with high specificity and sensitivity in both the original and validation cohorts. In an earlier analysis of 587 of the donors, most TCR beta V segments appeared in productive rearrangements about 87% or about 30% of the time, broadly matching IMGT annotations. In a later analysis, HLA-associated TCR beta chains were found to be more clonally expanded and to have lower generation probabilities than equally common non-associated chains. At a false discovery rate of 0.05, a later analysis linked around 17,000 TCR beta sequences to specific HLA alleles. Immune exposure information for the cohort was limited to CMV serostatus.

Libraries were made using the immunoSEQ multiplex PCR assay. The multiplex PCR relied on a mix of 60 forward primers for TCR Vbeta segments and 13 reverse primers for TCR Jbeta segments. A multiplex PCR assay on genomic DNA amplified the CDR3 region of rearranged TCR beta genes. The amplified TCR beta libraries were sequenced on the Illumina HiSeq System as 87-base-pair reads. Processing in the source paper ran as follows. A later analysis counted tens of millions of unique TCR beta chains across the 666 repertoires, and some 11 million of these chains were shared by at least two donors. Raw reads were error-corrected and collapsed into unique sequences with a nearest-neighbor algorithm that merged closely related sequences to remove PCR and sequencing errors. To assign V, D and J gene segments, CDR3 sequences were aligned to IMGT reference sequences. Each retained sequence needed at least a six-nucleotide match to both a V gene segment and a J gene segment. Rearrangements were called productive when the CDR3 lacked stop codons and stayed in frame with V and J; all others were non-productive. Following IMGT convention, CDR3 was defined as the stretch from the second conserved V-encoded cysteine to the conserved J-encoded phenylalanine. The earlier analysis of fewer than 700 of the donors excluded sequences that lacked an unambiguous match to a single V gene segment. An earlier analysis of approximately 590 of the donors called V segments functional above 56.7% productive rearrangements and segregating when the between-donor standard deviation exceeded 5%. A statistical classification framework was developed to diagnose cytomegalovirus status using the catalog of TCR beta chain sequences. A later analysis assigned V and J genes by comparing TCR nucleotide sequences with IMGT/GENE-DB human TR gene sequences. In a later analysis, CDR3 sequences and most-parsimonious VDJ recombination scenarios were assigned using the TCRdist pipeline. A later analysis defined each TCR beta chain by its CDR3 amino acid sequence plus V-gene family, and excluded reads lacking a unique V-gene family. To address suspected cross-contamination and a sequencing artifact, a later analysis removed several hundred highly shared, low-generation-probability nucleotide sequences. In a later analysis, a clonal expansion index was calculated for each public chain from normalized within-repertoire ranks of inferred template counts. Generation probabilities in a later analysis came from a VDJ recombination model fitted to out-of-frame rearrangements, and those results were checked against IGoR. In a later analysis, TCR-TCR, TCR-HLA and TCR-CMV co-occurrence was scored with hypergeometric tests, and a repertoire-size bias correction was applied to TCR pairs. In a later analysis, false discovery rates were estimated by permuting HLA or CMV assignments 20 times. In a later analysis, co-occurring TCRs were grouped with DBSCAN, and TCRdist sequence similarity was added when clustering was performed within HLA-allele-positive subsets. For co-occurrence clustering, repertoires with fewer than 30,000 or more than 120,000 public chains were excluded, along with five repertoires with anomalous nucleotide sharing. Drawn from immuneACCESS, this table holds only the in-frame rearrangements with V and J called that TCRdb kept. Clones are partly lost; checked studies trace under half to an unresolved V gene and leave the rest unexplained. V, J and clone size reflect that table, while D and trimming were determined from the DNA. This sample is represented by 200,000 to 300,000 clones; around 78% of them were singletons. Around 0.44% of the sample is held by the ten biggest clonotypes.

The cohort consisted of approximately 690 healthy bone marrow donors. Cohort members were all nominally healthy when sampled, although unrecorded immune exposures were likely present. The donor was CMV seronegative and belonged to the group of around 350 seronegative cohort members. A peripheral blood sample was provided by each donor, and peripheral blood mononuclear cells were used for TCR beta sequencing. Genomic DNA was extracted from the blood cell samples with the Qiagen DNeasy Blood Extraction Kit. This clonotype was obtained from a boy between 10 and 17 years old in good health and CMV-seronegative. The receptor chain draws on TRBV5-1 and TRBJ2-1, with 7 middle bases fitting TRBD2. Sequencing input: PBMCs. CDR3 reads: CASSLAAGDGNEQFF. At the DNA level, the sequence is TGCGCCAGCAGCTTGGCCGCGGGGGACGGCAATGAGCAGTTCTTC.